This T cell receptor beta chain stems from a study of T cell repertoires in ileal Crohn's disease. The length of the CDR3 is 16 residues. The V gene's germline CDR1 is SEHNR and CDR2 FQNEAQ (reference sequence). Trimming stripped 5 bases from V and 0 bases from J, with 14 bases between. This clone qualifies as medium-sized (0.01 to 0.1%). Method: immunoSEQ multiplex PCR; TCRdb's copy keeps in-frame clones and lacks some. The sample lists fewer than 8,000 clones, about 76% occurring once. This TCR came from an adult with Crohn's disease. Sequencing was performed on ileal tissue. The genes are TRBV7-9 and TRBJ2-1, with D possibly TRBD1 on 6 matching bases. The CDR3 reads CASSPPSGHSYNEQFF. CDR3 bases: TGTGCCAGCAGCCCACCCTCGGGACACTCCTACAATGAGCAGTTCTTC.